Listed below are T cell receptor beta chains from one sample, sequenced in a study of T cell responses to AZD1222 COVID-19 vaccine. Data came from immunoSEQ multiplex PCR; TCRdb stores just in-frame clones and leaves some out. The sample lists about 150,000 clones, 92% occurring once. Sample: peripheral blood, taken on day 0 of AZD1222 vaccination. The receptors come from an adult in good health. Each CDR3 is given with its conserved first and last residue. The order of the fields is V gene, D gene, J gene, clone size, CDR3 DNA, CDR3 protein. D genes are given only for firm matches. Clone size is shown for a subset of rows, as once, few, many or a class of expanded clone.

>TRBV7-3|NA|TRBJ2-1|NA
TGTGCCAGCAGCGAATCTAGCGTTACTGGGCAGTTCTTC
CASSESSVTGQFF
>TRBV6-1|NA|TRBJ2-1|NA
TGTGCCAGCAGTGAAGTTTTTTTGCGGGAGCAGTTCTTC
CASSEVFLREQFF
>TRBV19|TRBD1|TRBJ2-1|NA
TGTGCCAGTAGTATCTTCCCAGGGGGCTTCGACAATGAGCAGTTCTTC
CASSIFPGGFDNEQFF
>TRBV4-1|TRBD1|TRBJ1-2|NA
TGCGCCAGCAGCTCCCAGGGGGCGCGAGGCTACACCTTC
CASSSQGARGYTF
>TRBV19|NA|TRBJ1-2|NA
TGTGCCAGTACCCCATCCCGAGGGCTCCTGGGGGGCTACACCTTC
CASTPSRGLLGGYTF
>TRBV12-1|NA|TRBJ2-7|NA
NA
CASSFRVGGGTSLEQYF
>TRBV10-2|NA|TRBJ1-1|NA
TGCGCCAGCAGTGACAACTCTGAAGCTTTCTTT
CASSDNSEAFF
>TRBV27|NA|TRBJ2-1|once
TGTGCCAGCAGTCGTCGGGGAGAGAGCTCCTACAATGAGCAGTTCTTC
CASSRRGESSYNEQFF
>TRBV11-2|TRBD1|TRBJ1-2|NA
TGTGCCAGCAGCCCGCTACAGGGGGCGGTGAACTATGGCTACACCTTC
CASSPLQGAVNYGYTF
>TRBV6-2/TRBV6-3|NA|TRBJ2-7|NA
TGTGCCAGCAGTTACGGCGAGCAGTACTTC
CASSYGEQYF
>TRBV9|NA|TRBJ2-7|NA
TGTGCCAGCACCTCAAGCTACGCGGGCTACGAGCAGTACTTC
CASTSSYAGYEQYF
>TRBV6-1|TRBD2|TRBJ2-1|NA
TGTGCCAGCAGTGACACTAGCGGCTGGAAGGATGAGCAGTTCTTC
CASSDTSGWKDEQFF
>TRBV3-1/TRBV3-2|NA|TRBJ2-3|NA
TGTGCCAGCAGCCAAGATTCAGGTGGAACAGGTTGGGTGGAAGATACGCAGTATTTT
CASSQDSGGTGWVEDTQYF
>TRBV24-1|NA|TRBJ2-1|NA
TGTGCCACCAGTGGAAGGTTAGGGGGGGGCAGGGACAATGAGCAGTTCTTC
CATSGRLGGGRDNEQFF
>TRBV9|NA|TRBJ2-7|NA
TGTGCCAGCAGCGTAGCTACGGGGGGCGGACTGGGGTACGAGCAGTACTTC
CASSVATGGGLGYEQYF
>TRBV9|NA|TRBJ2-1|NA
TGTGCCAGCAGCGTAGCCGGAAGCGTCCCCTACAATGAGCAGTTCTTC
CASSVAGSVPYNEQFF
>TRBV19|NA|TRBJ2-7|NA
TGTGCCAGTAGTCCTGCTGGGAACGAGCAGTACTTC
CASSPAGNEQYF
>TRBV28|NA|TRBJ1-1|NA
TGTGCCAGCAGTTTAAGTGGCCTCCTCCGGGGTGAAGCTTTCTTT
CASSLSGLLRGEAFF
>TRBV27|NA|TRBJ1-5|NA
TGTGCCAGCAGTTTCAGGGGTCAGCCCCAGCATTTT
CASSFRGQPQHF
>TRBV5-1|NA|TRBJ1-1|NA
TGCGCCAGCAACCCCGGGGGCCAAATGAACACTGAAGCTTTCTTT
CASNPGGQMNTEAFF
>TRBV5-6|NA|TRBJ2-3|NA
TGTGCCAGCAGCTTGGCGTTTGGTCGGACAGATACGCAGTATTTT
CASSLAFGRTDTQYF
>TRBV5-1|NA|TRBJ1-4|NA
TGCGCCAGTTCCAGGGAGGGTTCATCTAATGAAAAACTGTTTTTT
CASSREGSSNEKLFF
>TRBV11-2|NA|TRBJ1-4|NA
TGTGCCAGCAGCTTCACCCTGGGAGGTTTGGAAAAACTGTTTTTT
CASSFTLGGLEKLFF
>TRBV18|NA|TRBJ1-2|NA
TGTGCCAGCTCACCCGGGACAAGCCCTAACTATGGCTACACCTTC
CASSPGTSPNYGYTF
>TRBV14|NA|TRBJ2-1|NA
TGTGCCAGCAGCCCATCCCTTCGGGGAGCCTACAATGAGCAGTTCTTC
CASSPSLRGAYNEQFF
>TRBV6-6|TRBD1|TRBJ1-3|NA
TGTGCCAGCAGTTACGCGGACAGGGAGGGAAACACCATATATTTT
CASSYADREGNTIYF
>TRBV5-5|TRBD1|TRBJ1-1|NA
TGTGCCAGCAGCTTGGCGCCTTTAACAGGGGCAAACACTGAAGCTTTCTTT
CASSLAPLTGANTEAFF
>TRBV3-1/TRBV3-2|TRBD2|TRBJ2-7|few
TGTGCCAGCAGCCATCTAGCGGGCGAGCAGTACTTC
CASSHLAGEQYF
>TRBV19|NA|TRBJ1-1|NA
TGTGCCAGTAGTATCAGTGCCCGGGGCACTGAAGCTTTCTTT
CASSISARGTEAFF
>TRBV30|TRBD1|TRBJ2-5|NA
TGTGCCTGGAGTGTACAGGGGGCGCGGGAGACCCAGTACTTC
CAWSVQGARETQYF
>TRBV5-4|NA|TRBJ1-2|NA
TGTGCCAGCAGCCACGGGACCGATGTAATAGGTGGCTACACCTTC
CASSHGTDVIGGYTF
>TRBV29-1|NA|TRBJ2-7|NA
TGCAGCGTTGAGGGAGGTTCCGCCTACGAGCAGTACTTC
CSVEGGSAYEQYF
>TRBV10-3|NA|TRBJ1-1|NA
TGTGCCATCAGACAAACGGGGGACACTGAAGCTTTCTTT
CAIRQTGDTEAFF
>TRBV5-1|NA|TRBJ2-2|NA
TGCGCCAGCAGCTTGTCGGGAACCGGGGAGCTGTTTTTT
CASSLSGTGELFF
>TRBV7-9|NA|TRBJ2-2|NA
TGTGCCAGCAGCTTAGCGAGGGGTAACACCGGGGAGCTGTTTTTT
CASSLARGNTGELFF
>TRBV3-1/TRBV3-2|NA|TRBJ1-1|NA
TGTGCCAGCAGCCCCTGGACGGTGAACACTGAAGCTTTCTTT
CASSPWTVNTEAFF
>TRBV27|NA|TRBJ1-5|NA
TGTGCCAGCAGTTTAATGGGTGGCCAGCCCCAGCATTTT
CASSLMGGQPQHF
>TRBV28|TRBD1|TRBJ1-3|once
TGTGCCAGCAGTTCCGGACAGGGATACACCATATATTTT
CASSSGQGYTIYF
>TRBV15|TRBD2|TRBJ2-7|NA
TGTGCCACCAGCTCCCCGGGACTAGCGGGAGCTTATGACGAGCAGTACTTC
CATSSPGLAGAYDEQYF
>TRBV7-2|TRBD2|TRBJ2-1|NA
TGTGCCAGCAGCTTAGGAAGCGGGAGGGCCAATGAGCAGTTCTTC
CASSLGSGRANEQFF
>TRBV11-2|NA|TRBJ1-3|NA
TGTGCCAGCAGCGTCTTCGGGTCGCCGCTTCAGGCAGGAAACACCATATATTTT
CASSVFGSPLQAGNTIYF
>TRBV19|TRBD2|TRBJ2-3|NA
TGTGCCAGTAGATCGGTGGGCGGGCTAGCGGGAGTCTTGGATACGCAGTATTTT
CASRSVGGLAGVLDTQYF
>TRBV6-5|NA|TRBJ1-2|NA
TGTGCCAGCAGCATCGGGACGGGATACTATGGCTACACCTTC
CASSIGTGYYGYTF
>TRBV5-1|NA|TRBJ1-1|NA
TGCGCCAGCAGCTTAGACACTTCGAACACTGAAGCTTTCTTT
CASSLDTSNTEAFF
>TRBV7-3|TRBD2|TRBJ2-1|NA
TGTGCCAGCAGCCCAACTAGCGGGTACTCCTACAATGAGCAGTTCTTC
CASSPTSGYSYNEQFF
>TRBV5-6|TRBD2|TRBJ2-5|once
TGTGCCAGCAGCTCGATAGCGGGAGTCAAAGAGACCCAGTACTTC
CASSSIAGVKETQYF
>TRBV19|NA|TRBJ1-2|NA
TGTGCCAGTACCGCCGGGTCGAAAAAGAACTATGGCTACACCTTC
CASTAGSKKNYGYTF
>TRBV7-2|TRBD1|TRBJ1-1|NA
TGTGCCAGCAGCTTACAGGGGGCTGGGTACACTGAAGCTTTCTTT
CASSLQGAGYTEAFF
>TRBV6-1|TRBD2|TRBJ2-3|NA
TGTGCCAGCAGTGAAATTACTAGCGGGGGCACAGATACGCAGTATTTT
CASSEITSGGTDTQYF
>TRBV20-1|NA|TRBJ2-7|NA
TGCAGTGCTAGCCCCTTCGACGAGCAGTACTTC
CSASPFDEQYF
>TRBV18|TRBD1|TRBJ2-2|once
TGTGCCAGCTCACCACAAGGAAGGGGGCTAAACACCGGGGAGCTGTTTTTT
CASSPQGRGLNTGELFF
>TRBV5-1|NA|TRBJ1-1|NA
TGCGCCAGCAGCTTGAGGCCCAGTTTTTGGTCCTTGAACACTGAAGCTTTCTTT
CASSLRPSFWSLNTEAFF
>TRBV7-9|TRBD1|TRBJ1-5|NA
TGTGCCAGCAGCTTAGACCCGACAGGGGCCGCGATCCGGCCCCAGCATTTT
CASSLDPTGAAIRPQHF
>TRBV19|TRBD2|TRBJ2-7|NA
TGTGCCAGTGGAACTAGCGCCTACGAGCAGTACTTC
CASGTSAYEQYF
>TRBV19|NA|TRBJ1-1|NA
TGTGCCAGTAGTACCCAAACGCTGAACACTGAAGCTTTCTTT
CASSTQTLNTEAFF